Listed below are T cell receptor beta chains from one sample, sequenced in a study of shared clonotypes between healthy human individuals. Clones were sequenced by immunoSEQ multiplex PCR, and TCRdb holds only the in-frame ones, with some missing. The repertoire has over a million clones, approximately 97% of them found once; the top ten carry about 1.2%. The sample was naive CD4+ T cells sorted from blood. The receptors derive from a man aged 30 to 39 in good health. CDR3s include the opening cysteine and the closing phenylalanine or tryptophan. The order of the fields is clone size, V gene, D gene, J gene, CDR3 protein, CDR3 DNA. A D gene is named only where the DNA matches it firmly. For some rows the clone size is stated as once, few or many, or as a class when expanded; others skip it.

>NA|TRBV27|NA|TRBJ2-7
CASRFQGSGGEQYF
TGTGCCAGCAGATTCCAGGGGTCCGGGGGCGAGCAGTACTTC
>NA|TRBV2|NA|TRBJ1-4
CASSRGQTEKLFF
TGTGCCAGCAGCAGGGGACAAACTGAAAAACTGTTTTTT
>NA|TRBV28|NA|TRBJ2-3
CASSFRSPDTQYF
TGTGCCAGCAGTTTCCGGTCCCCAGATACGCAGTATTTT
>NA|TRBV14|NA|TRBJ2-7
CASSQDRRDEQYF
TGTGCCAGCAGCCAAGATCGGCGGGACGAGCAGTACTTC
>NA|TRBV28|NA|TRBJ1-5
CASSLPHANSNQPQHF
TGTGCCAGCAGCCTTCCCCACGCGAATAGCAATCAGCCCCAGCATTTT
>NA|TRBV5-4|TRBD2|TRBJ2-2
CASSLASGGGTGELFF
TGTGCCAGCAGCTTGGCCTCGGGAGGGGGGACCGGGGAGCTGTTTTTT
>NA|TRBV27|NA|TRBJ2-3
CASSFQSRVTDTQYF
TGTGCCAGCAGTTTCCAAAGCAGGGTCACAGATACGCAGTATTTT
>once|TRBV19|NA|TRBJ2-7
CASSIGTPFNSEQYF
TGTGCCAGTAGTATCGGGACACCCTTCAACAGCGAGCAGTACTTC
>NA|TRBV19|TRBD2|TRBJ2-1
CASSIGSGSSYNEQFF
TGTGCCAGTAGTATAGGAAGCGGGAGCTCCTACAATGAGCAGTTCTTC
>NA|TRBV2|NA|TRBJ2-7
CASSVGYEQYF
TGTGCCAGCAGTGTCGGCTACGAGCAGTACTTC
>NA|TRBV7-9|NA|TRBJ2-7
CASSARQQGAYEQYF
TGTGCCAGCAGCGCCCGCCAGCAGGGCGCCTACGAGCAGTACTTC
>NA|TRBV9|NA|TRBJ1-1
CASSVAPSSEAFF
TGTGCCAGCAGCGTAGCCCCTAGCTCCGAAGCTTTCTTT
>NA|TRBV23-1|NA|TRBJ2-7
CASSQNPAVVGEQYF
TGCGCCAGCAGTCAAAACCCGGCGGTGGTCGGCGAGCAGTACTTC
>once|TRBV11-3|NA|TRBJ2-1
CASSLASASSYNEQFF
TGTGCCAGCAGCTTAGCTAGCGCGAGCTCCTACAATGAGCAGTTCTTC
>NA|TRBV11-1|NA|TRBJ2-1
CASSSDNNEQFF
TGTGCCAGCAGCTCCGACAACAATGAGCAGTTCTTC
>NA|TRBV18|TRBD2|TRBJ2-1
CASSPLTSGYNEQFF
TGTGCCAGCTCACCGCTGACTAGCGGATACAATGAGCAGTTCTTC
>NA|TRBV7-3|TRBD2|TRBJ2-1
CASSSLPGLAGGPRDNEQFF
TGTGCCAGCAGTTCCCTCCCGGGACTAGCGGGAGGGCCGAGGGACAATGAGCAGTTCTTC
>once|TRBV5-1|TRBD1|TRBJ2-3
CASSSKTGPSTDTQYF
TGCGCCAGCAGCTCCAAGACAGGGCCTAGCACAGATACGCAGTATTTT
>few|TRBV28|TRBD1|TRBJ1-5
CAARQDRLNQPQHF
TGTGCCGCCCGACAGGACAGGCTCAATCAGCCCCAGCATTTT
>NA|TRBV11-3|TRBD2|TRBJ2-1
CASSPTTSGRYNEQFF
TGTGCCAGCAGCCCAACGACTAGCGGCCGGTACAATGAGCAGTTCTTC